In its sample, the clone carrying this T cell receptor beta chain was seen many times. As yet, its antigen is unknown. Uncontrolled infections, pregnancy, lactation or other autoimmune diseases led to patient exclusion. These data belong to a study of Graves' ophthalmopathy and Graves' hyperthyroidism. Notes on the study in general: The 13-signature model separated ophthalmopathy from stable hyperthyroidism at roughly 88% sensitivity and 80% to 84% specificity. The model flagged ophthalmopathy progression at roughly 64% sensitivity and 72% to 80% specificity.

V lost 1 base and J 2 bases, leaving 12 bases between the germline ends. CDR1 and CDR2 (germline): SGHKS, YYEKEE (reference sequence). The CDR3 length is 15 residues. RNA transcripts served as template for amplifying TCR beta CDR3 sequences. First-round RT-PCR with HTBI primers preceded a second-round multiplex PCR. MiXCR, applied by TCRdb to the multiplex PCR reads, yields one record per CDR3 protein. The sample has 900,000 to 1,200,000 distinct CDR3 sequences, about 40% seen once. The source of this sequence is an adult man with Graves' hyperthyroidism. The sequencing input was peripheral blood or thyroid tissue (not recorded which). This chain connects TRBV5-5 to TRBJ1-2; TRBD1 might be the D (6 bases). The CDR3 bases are TGTGCCAGCAGCTTGCGCGGGGGGGGCAACTATGGCTACACCTTC. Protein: CASSLRGGGNYGYTF.